The clone carrying this T cell receptor (beta chain) was counted a few times. The antigen remains unidentified. A universal primer site arose from template switching, and cDNA bore unique molecular identifiers. TCRdb ran MiXCR on the 5' RACE reads and lists one entry per CDR3 protein. Altogether some 200,000 distinct CDR3 sequences are present, 7.5% being singletons, with the ten largest covering about 2%. The J segment lost 5 bases and the V segment lost 2 bases, leaving 5 bases of the junction unmatched. This CDR3 has 14 amino acids. CDR1 MNHEY and CDR2 SVGAGI come from the germline V gene. Only healthy Caucasians were included as donors. The data were obtained in a study of identical twins. Study-wide findings and caveats: Those out-of-frame alpha sequences shared by twins showed an excess of low generation probability.

The sample was also linked to a second study, of yellow fever vaccine responses in identical twins.

This chain links TRBV6-5 with TRBJ2-5, with 7 nucleotides matching TRBD2. What was sequenced was memory (CD45RO+) T cells sorted from blood. This receptor was taken from a woman aged 18 to 35 in good health. CDR3 region: CASSYGRGEETQYF. The CDR3 DNA sequence: TGTGCCAGCAGTTACGGTCGGGGGGAGGAGACCCAGTACTTC.